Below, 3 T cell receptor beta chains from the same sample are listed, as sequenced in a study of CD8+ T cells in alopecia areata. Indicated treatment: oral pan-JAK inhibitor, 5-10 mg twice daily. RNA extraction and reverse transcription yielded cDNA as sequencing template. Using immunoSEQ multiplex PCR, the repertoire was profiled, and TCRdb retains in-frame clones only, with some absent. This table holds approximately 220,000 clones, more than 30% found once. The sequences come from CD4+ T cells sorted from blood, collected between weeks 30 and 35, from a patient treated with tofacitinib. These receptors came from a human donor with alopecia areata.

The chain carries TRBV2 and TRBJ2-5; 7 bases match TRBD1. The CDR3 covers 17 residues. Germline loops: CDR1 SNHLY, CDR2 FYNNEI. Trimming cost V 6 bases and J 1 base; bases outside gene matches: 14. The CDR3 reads CASRTLTGSTFQETQYF. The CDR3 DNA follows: TGTGCCAGCAGGACCTTGACAGGGTCGACCTTCCAAGAGACCCAGTACTTC.

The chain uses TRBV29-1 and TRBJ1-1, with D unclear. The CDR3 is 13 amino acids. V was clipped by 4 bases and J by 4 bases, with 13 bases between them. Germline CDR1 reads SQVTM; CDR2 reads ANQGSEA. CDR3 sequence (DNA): TGCAGCGTTGCGAGAGTCCTAGCCACTGAAGCTTTCTTT. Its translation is CSVARVLATEAFF.

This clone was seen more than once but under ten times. The CDR3 bases are TGTGCCAGCAGCCGAGACAGGGGGTACTACAATGAGCAGTTCTTC. Protein product: CASSRDRGYYNEQFF. This chain links TRBV6-6 with TRBJ2-1; 9 bases are a match to TRBD1. The length of the CDR3 is 15 residues. V gave up 6 bases and J gave up 3 bases; unmatched junction bases: 6. CDR1 and CDR2 from the germline V gene are MNHNY and SVGAGI (reference sequence).